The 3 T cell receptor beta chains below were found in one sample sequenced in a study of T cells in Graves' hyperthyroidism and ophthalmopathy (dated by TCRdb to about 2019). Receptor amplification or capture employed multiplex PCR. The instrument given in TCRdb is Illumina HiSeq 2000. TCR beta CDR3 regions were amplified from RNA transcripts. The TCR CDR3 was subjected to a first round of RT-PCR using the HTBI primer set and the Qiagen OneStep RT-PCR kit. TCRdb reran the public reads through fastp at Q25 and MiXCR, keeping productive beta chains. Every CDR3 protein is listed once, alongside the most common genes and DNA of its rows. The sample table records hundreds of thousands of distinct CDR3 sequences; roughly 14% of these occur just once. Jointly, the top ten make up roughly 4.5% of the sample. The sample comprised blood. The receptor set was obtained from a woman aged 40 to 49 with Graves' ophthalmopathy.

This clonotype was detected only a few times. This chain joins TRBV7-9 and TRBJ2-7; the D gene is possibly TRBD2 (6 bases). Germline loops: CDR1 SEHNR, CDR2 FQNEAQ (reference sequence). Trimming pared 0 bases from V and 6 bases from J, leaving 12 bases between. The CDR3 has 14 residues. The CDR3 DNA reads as TGTGCCAGCAGCTTAGCCGGGAGATATTCCGAGCAGTACTTC. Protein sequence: CASSLAGRYSEQYF.

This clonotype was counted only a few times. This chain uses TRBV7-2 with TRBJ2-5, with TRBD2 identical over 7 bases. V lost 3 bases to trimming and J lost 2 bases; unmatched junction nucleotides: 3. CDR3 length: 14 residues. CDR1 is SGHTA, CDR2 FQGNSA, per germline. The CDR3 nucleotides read TGTGCCAGCAGCTTCGAGCGGGGTCAAGAGACCCAGTACTTC. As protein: CASSFERGQETQYF.

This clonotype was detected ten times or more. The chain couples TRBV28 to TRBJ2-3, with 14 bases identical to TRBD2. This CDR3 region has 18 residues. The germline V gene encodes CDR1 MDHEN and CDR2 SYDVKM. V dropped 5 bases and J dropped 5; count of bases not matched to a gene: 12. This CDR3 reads CASSGTSGRVSRGDTQYF. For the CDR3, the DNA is TGTGCCAGCAGTGGGACTAGCGGGAGAGTATCGAGGGGAGATACGCAGTATTTT. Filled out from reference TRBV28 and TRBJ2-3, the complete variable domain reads DVKVTQSSRYLVKRTGEKVFLECVQDMDHENMFWYRQDPGLGLRLIYFSYDVKMKEKGDIPEGYSVSREKKERFSLILESASTNQTSMYLCASSGTSGRVSRGDTQYFGPGTRLTVL.